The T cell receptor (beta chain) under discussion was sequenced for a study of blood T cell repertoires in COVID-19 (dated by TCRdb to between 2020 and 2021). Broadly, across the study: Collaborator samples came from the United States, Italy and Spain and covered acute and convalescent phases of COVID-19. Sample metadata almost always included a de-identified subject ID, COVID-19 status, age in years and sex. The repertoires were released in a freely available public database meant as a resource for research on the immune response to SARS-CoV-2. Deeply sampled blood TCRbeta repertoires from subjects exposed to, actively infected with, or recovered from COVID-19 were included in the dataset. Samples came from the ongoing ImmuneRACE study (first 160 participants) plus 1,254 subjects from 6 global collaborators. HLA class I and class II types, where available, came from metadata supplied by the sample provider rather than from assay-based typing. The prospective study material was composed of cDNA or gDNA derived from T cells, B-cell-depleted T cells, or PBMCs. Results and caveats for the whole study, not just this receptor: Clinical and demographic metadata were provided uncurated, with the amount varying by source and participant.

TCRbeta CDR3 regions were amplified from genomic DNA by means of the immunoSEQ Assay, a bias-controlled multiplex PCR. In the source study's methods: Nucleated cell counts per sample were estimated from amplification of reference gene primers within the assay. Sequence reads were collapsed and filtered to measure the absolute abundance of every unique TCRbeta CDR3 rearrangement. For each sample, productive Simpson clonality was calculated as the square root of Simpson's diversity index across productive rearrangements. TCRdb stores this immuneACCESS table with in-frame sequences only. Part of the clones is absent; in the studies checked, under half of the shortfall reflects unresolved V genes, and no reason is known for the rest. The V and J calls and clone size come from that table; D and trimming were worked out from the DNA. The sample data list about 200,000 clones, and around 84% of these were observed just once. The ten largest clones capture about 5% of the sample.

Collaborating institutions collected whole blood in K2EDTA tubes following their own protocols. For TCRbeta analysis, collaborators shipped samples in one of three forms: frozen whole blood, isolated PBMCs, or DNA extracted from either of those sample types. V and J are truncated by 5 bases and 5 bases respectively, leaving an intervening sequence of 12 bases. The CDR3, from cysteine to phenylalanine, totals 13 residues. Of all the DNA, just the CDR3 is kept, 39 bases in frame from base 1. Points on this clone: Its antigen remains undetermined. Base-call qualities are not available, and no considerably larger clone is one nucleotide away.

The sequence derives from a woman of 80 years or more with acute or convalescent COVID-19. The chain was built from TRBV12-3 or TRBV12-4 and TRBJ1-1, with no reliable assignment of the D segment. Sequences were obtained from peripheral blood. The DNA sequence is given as TGTGCCAGCAGTCGATCGGTATGGACTGAAGCTTTCTTT. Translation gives CASSRSVWTEAFF.